Each of the 30 T cell receptor beta chains below was sequenced from the same sample in a study of molecular identifiers for immune sequencing clone quantification. Each CDR3 protein is one row after TCRdb ran MiXCR on the PCR reads. This repertoire shows around 470,000 distinct CDR3 sequences, about 26% found once; its top ten account for under 0.85%. Sequencing input: naive CD8+ T cells from blood, with Jurkat cell RNA spiked in. Noted subset: FACS-sorted CD8+CD4-CCR7+CD45RA+ naive T cells. These receptors were collected from a human donor in good health. Some libraries in this study had Jurkat cell RNA spiked in.

This clonotype was picked up many times. The J gene is TRBJ1-1, the V gene TRBV29-1; D not resolved. The V end lost 4 bases, the J end lost 5 bases, and 5 bases lay between the germline ends. Germline V gene sequence: CDR1 SQVTM, CDR2 ANQGSEA. CDR3 length: 10 amino acids. The CDR3 nucleotides are TGCAGCGTTGTTCTTACTGAAGCTTTCTTT. It specifies CSVVLTEAFF.

The chain couples TRBV11-2 to TRBJ2-5, with 7 bases fitting TRBD1. This CDR3 is built from 14 residues. Germline V gene sequence: CDR1 SGHAT, CDR2 FQNNGV. The V segment lost 6 bases and the J segment 1 base; nucleotides outside the gene matches: 5. The CDR3, as DNA: TGTGCCAGCAGGTCGACAGGGTGCCAAGAGACCCAGTACTTC. As protein: CASRSTGCQETQYF.

This clonotype showed up just a few times. The V gene is TRBV24-1, the J gene TRBJ2-2; D ambiguous. The CDR3 is 13 residues long. Trimming shortened V by 4 bases and J by 7 bases, and 9 bases separated the two germline ends. Germline assignment: CDR1 KGHDR and CDR2 SFDVKD. The CDR3 reads CATSDSLGGELFF. As DNA, the CDR3 is TGTGCCACCAGTGACTCCTTGGGCGGGGAGCTGTTTTTT.

This clonotype has a handful of counts. V and J are TRBV25-1 and TRBJ2-5; 7 nucleotides agree with TRBD2. V lost 6 bases to trimming and J lost 3 bases; unmatched junction nucleotides: 7. This CDR3 is 14 amino acids long. Germline lookup yields CDR1 MGHDK and CDR2 SYGVNS. In DNA form, the CDR3 reads TGTGCCAGCAGACAGGCGGGAGTTAAAGAGACCCAGTACTTC. Translation: CASRQAGVKETQYF.

This chain uses TRBV9 with TRBJ1-5; D gene ambiguous. Germline V CDR1 and CDR2: SGDLS, YYNGEE. Trimming removed 6 bases from V and 0 bases from J, with 13 bases in between. This CDR3 has 15 amino acids. DNA of the CDR3: TGTGCCAGCACCCCCTCCGGTAGTAGCAATCAGCCCCAGCATTTT. Residues: CASTPSGSSNQPQHF.

This clonotype turned up a few times. The chain uses TRBV20-1 and TRBJ2-7; tentatively, D is TRBD1 (5 bases). This CDR3 region has 14 residues. Germline assignment: CDR1 DFQATT and CDR2 SNEGSKA (reference sequence). Trimming took off 1 base at V and 3 bases at J, with 13 bases between the two ends. CDR3 loop: CSARGRQGGYEQYF. In DNA form, the CDR3 reads TGCAGTGCTAGAGGTCGGCAGGGTGGCTACGAGCAGTACTTC.

This clonotype was seen repeatedly, ten times or more. V and J are TRBV4-3 and TRBJ2-6; the D is unclear. This CDR3 contains 17 residues. In germline, CDR1 is LGHNA, CDR2 YSLEER. V was pared by 0 bases and J by 3 bases, with 12 bases between. The CDR3 DNA follows: TGCGCCAGCAGCCAAGATTCGGAGATCCGTGGGGCCAACGTCCTGACTTTC. Protein: CASSQDSEIRGANVLTF.

This clonotype came up many times. The rearrangement links TRBV5-1 to TRBJ2-3, with 7 nucleotides matching TRBD2. V was pared by 4 bases and J by 4 bases, with 9 bases of the junction left unmatched. The CDR3 runs 15 residues. Germline CDR1 reads SGHRS; CDR2 reads YFSETQ. CDR3 residues: CASSPAGTTPDTQYF. As DNA, the CDR3 is TGCGCCAGCAGCCCAGCGGGGACGACTCCAGATACGCAGTATTTT.

This chain uses TRBV9 with TRBJ1-3; D possibly corresponds to TRBD1 (5 bases). From germline, CDR1 is SGDLS and CDR2 YYNGEE. The germline V and J ends were trimmed by 0 bases and 0 bases, with 7 bases remaining between them. This CDR3 is 15 amino acids long. The CDR3 bases are TGTGCCAGCAGCGTAGGACAGATCTCTGGAAACACCATATATTTT. This encodes CASSVGQISGNTIYF.

Note on this clonotype: Just one base apart from a much larger clone, this may be a read error. The genes are TRBV5-6 and TRBJ1-4; D is uncertain. Per the germline V gene, CDR1 is SGHDT and CDR2 is YYEEEE. V was shortened by 1 base and J by 8 bases, with 9 bases between the two germline ends. This CDR3 spans 13 amino acids. The DNA for the CDR3 is TGTGCCAGCAGCTTGTGGGCAGACGAAAAACTGTTTTTT. Translated, it gives CASSLWADEKLFF.

The rearrangement joins TRBV4-2 to TRBJ2-3; TRBD1 matches at 10 bases. The germline V gene encodes CDR1 LGHNA and CDR2 YNFKEQ. This CDR3 region has 19 residues. With V trimmed by 2 bases and J by 1 base, 12 bases remained unmatched. CDR3: CASSQLTFGTGVGTDTQYF. CDR3 bases: TGTGCCAGCAGCCAATTAACCTTCGGGACAGGGGTTGGCACAGATACGCAGTATTTT.

This clonotype was seen repeatedly, ten times or more. V is TRBV7-8 and J is TRBJ2-1; 10 bases map to TRBD2. With 4 bases clipped from V and 3 bases from J, the junction kept 6 bases outside the gene matches. The CDR3 extends over 16 amino acids. Germline-derived CDR1 and CDR2 are SGHVS and FQNEAQ. CDR3 nucleotides: TGTGCCAGCAGCTCTAGCGGGGGCCCCTTCTACAATGAGCAGTTCTTC. Translation gives CASSSSGGPFYNEQFF.

This clonotype was recorded many times. The chain combines TRBV7-9 with TRBJ2-3; a possible D gene is TRBD1 (6 bases). With 5 bases removed from V and 3 bases from J, the gap between germline ends came to 9 bases. This CDR3 has 13 residues. Germline-derived CDR1 and CDR2 are SEHNR and FQNEAQ (reference sequence). The CDR3 DNA reads as TGTGCCAGCAGCAAGAGGGGGACAGATACGCAGTATTTT. This encodes CASSKRGTDTQYF.

With regard to this clonotype: The junction departs from the called germline gene at one end, perhaps through a read error. The V gene is TRBV7-8, the J gene TRBJ2-1; 10 bases are a match to TRBD2. This CDR3 region has 19 residues. Germline lookup yields CDR1 SGHVS and CDR2 FQNEAQ. This CDR3 reads CAGSLFQRGGPPTINGQFF. Written as DNA, the CDR3 is TGTGCCGGCAGCTTATTTCAGCGGGGGGGCCCACCTACCATCAATGGGCAGTTCTTC.

This clonotype has only a few counts. The rearrangement joins TRBV7-3 to TRBJ1-1; TRBD1 might be the D (5 bases). V dropped 1 base and J dropped 1 base, with 13 bases sitting between them. Germline V gives CDR1 SGHTA, CDR2 FQGTGA. This CDR3 is 16 amino acids long. CDR3 in DNA: TGTGCCAGCAGCTTAATGCCAGGGCTGTCGAACACTGAAGCTTTCTTT. Its translation is CASSLMPGLSNTEAFF.

This clonotype was seen at least ten times. The chain is built from TRBV27 and TRBJ2-7, with TRBD1 matching 8 bases. J lost 4 bases, V lost 4 bases, and 3 bases had no gene match. CDR1 and CDR2 from the germline V gene are MNHEY and SMNVEV (reference sequence). The CDR3 is made up of 13 amino acids. This CDR3 reads CASSWTGRYEQYF. DNA of the CDR3: TGTGCCAGCAGTTGGACAGGGCGGTACGAGCAGTACTTC.

The CDR3 protein is CASSYLHSNQPQHF. The CDR3 DNA sequence: TGTGCCAGCAGTTACCTTCATAGCAATCAGCCCCAGCATTTT. The chain has TRBV6-2 or TRBV6-3 and TRBJ1-5; D uncertain. Germline assignment: CDR1 MNHEY and CDR2 SVGEGT. Trimming shortened V by 2 bases and J by 0 bases, and 5 bases separated the two germline ends. This CDR3 spans 14 amino acids.

This chain links TRBV27 with TRBJ1-1; unclear D gene. The length of the CDR3 is 14 residues. Germline lookup yields CDR1 MNHEY and CDR2 SMNVEV (reference sequence). V was clipped by 1 base and J by 1 base, with 7 bases between them. The CDR3: CASSLFDGNTEAFF. The CDR3 region has the DNA TGTGCCAGCAGTTTATTCGACGGGAACACTGAAGCTTTCTTT.

There are a few counts of this clonotype. The CDR3 sequence is CASSGTGTGVGEQYF. In DNA form, the CDR3 reads TGTGCCAGCAGCGGAACCGGGACAGGGGTGGGCGAGCAGTACTTC. The gene calls are TRBV9 and TRBJ2-7, with TRBD1 matching over 10 bases. Germline CDR1 reads SGDLS; CDR2 reads YYNGEE. The CDR3 totals 15 residues. V trimming: 3 bases; J trimming: 6 bases; junction bases outside the gene matches: 9.

The V call is TRBV4-1, the J call TRBJ2-1; either TRBD1 or TRBD2 may supply D (6 bases each). Germline V gene lookup returns CDR1 MGHRA and CDR2 YSYEKL. V was cut by 4 bases and J by 8 bases, with 21 bases left in between. The CDR3 spans 16 residues. Written as DNA, the CDR3 is TGCGCCAGCAGCCTGATGACCGGGACTCCAGGGGATGAGCAGTTCTTC. Its protein is CASSLMTGTPGDEQFF.

V and J are TRBV7-9 and TRBJ2-1, with 13 bases matching TRBD2. The CDR3 is made up of 18 amino acids. V was pared by 5 bases and J by 6 bases, with 13 bases of the junction left unmatched. CDR1 and CDR2 (germline): SEHNR, FQNEAQ (reference sequence). CDR3 DNA sequence: TGTGCCAGCAGCCCAGGACTAGCGGGAGAGCCATCCCGCAATGAGCAGTTCTTC. Its translation is CASSPGLAGEPSRNEQFF.

The V and J genes are TRBV19 and TRBJ2-7; a possible D gene is TRBD2 (6 bases). V lost 1 base, J lost 2 bases, and 12 bases lay in between. In germline, CDR1 is LNHDA, CDR2 SQIVND (reference sequence). The CDR3 runs 15 residues. CDR3 protein: CASSIGPGETYEQYF. The CDR3 DNA follows: TGTGCCAGTAGTATAGGTCCGGGGGAGACCTACGAGCAGTACTTC.

Points on this clonotype: A much larger clone lies a single base off, so this may be a read error. The chain recombines TRBV5-4 with TRBJ2-7; perhaps TRBD1 as D (5 bases). The CDR3 is 14 residues long. V dropped 5 bases and J dropped 2 bases, with 14 bases sitting between them. CDR1 is SGHNT, CDR2 YYREEE, per germline (reference sequence). The CDR3 reads CASRPSDNAYEQYF. CDR3 in DNA: TGTGCCAGCAGACCTTCGGACAATGCCTACGAGCAGTACTTC.

This clonotype was counted at least ten times. The rearrangement links TRBV9 to TRBJ2-7; the D is unclear. This CDR3 is 14 amino acids long. The germline V gene encodes CDR1 SGDLS and CDR2 YYNGEE. Trimming took off 0 bases at V and 0 bases at J, with 7 bases between the two ends. CDR3 residues: CASSVGSSSYEQYF. The CDR3 DNA is TGTGCCAGCAGCGTAGGTTCAAGCTCCTACGAGCAGTACTTC.

J is TRBJ2-2 and V is TRBV11-2; D call uncertain. Germline V lookup: CDR1 SGHAT, CDR2 FQNNGV. Trimming took 1 base from V and 7 from J, leaving 7 bases between them. The CDR3 covers 13 residues. The CDR3 sequence: CASSLGMGGELFF. The CDR3 DNA reads TGTGCCAGCAGCTTAGGAATGGGCGGGGAGCTGTTTTTT.

The chain uses TRBV27 and TRBJ1-5, with D unclear. The CDR3 is made up of 13 amino acids. Germline loops: CDR1 MNHEY, CDR2 SMNVEV (reference sequence). The ends were cut back, 7 bases at V and 3 bases at J, with 10 bases in the middle. The CDR3 DNA follows: TGTGCCAGCATGCTCGGGCCCAATCAGCCCCAGCATTTT. This codes for CASMLGPNQPQHF.

V usage is TRBV27 and J usage is TRBJ2-3; 8 bases align to TRBD2. This CDR3 has 15 residues. V lost 3 bases to trimming and J lost 6 bases; unmatched junction nucleotides: 8. Germline loops: CDR1 MNHEY, CDR2 SMNVEV (reference sequence). CDR3 region: CASSFGGASPDTQYF. The CDR3, as DNA: TGTGCCAGCAGTTTCGGGGGGGCCTCGCCCGATACGCAGTATTTT.

The chain couples TRBV29-1 to TRBJ2-1, with 8 positions matching TRBD2. CDR3 length equals 15 residues. With 0 bases clipped from V and 7 bases from J, the junction kept 8 bases outside the gene matches. Germline-derived CDR1 and CDR2 are SQVTM and ANQGSEA. CDR3 region: CSVEDRGLAINEQFF. The DNA for the CDR3 is TGCAGCGTTGAAGATCGAGGACTAGCAATTAATGAGCAGTTCTTC.

The V gene is TRBV11-2, the J gene TRBJ2-4; D is ambiguous. Germline CDR1 SGHAT, CDR2 FQNNGV. This CDR3 spans 14 amino acids. V was pared by 0 bases and J by 7 bases, with 10 bases between. The CDR3 bases are TGTGCCAGCAGCTTAGAGGGTAACGGTAACATTCAGTACTTC. It specifies CASSLEGNGNIQYF.

The CDR3 region has the DNA TGCGCCAGCAGCCAAGAGAGGGGGACACTCGATACGCAGTATTTT. Translating it yields CASSQERGTLDTQYF. This rearrangement joins TRBV4-3 to TRBJ2-3; D may be TRBD1 (6 bases). V was pared by 0 bases and J by 6 bases, with 13 bases between. Germline lookup yields CDR1 LGHNA and CDR2 YSLEER. This CDR3 is built from 15 residues.